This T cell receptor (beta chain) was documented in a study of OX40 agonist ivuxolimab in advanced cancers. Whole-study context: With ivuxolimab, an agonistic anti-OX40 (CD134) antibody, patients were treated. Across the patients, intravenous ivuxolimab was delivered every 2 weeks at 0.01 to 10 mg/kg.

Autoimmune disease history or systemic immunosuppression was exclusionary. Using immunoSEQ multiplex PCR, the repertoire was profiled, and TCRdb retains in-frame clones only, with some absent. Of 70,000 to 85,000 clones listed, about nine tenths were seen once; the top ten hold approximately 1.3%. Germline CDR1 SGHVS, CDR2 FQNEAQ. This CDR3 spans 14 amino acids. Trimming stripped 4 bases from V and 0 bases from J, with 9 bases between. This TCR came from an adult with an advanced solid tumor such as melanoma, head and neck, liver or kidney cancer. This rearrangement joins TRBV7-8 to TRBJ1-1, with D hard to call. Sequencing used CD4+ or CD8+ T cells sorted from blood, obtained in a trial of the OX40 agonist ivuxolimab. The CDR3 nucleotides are TGTGCCAGCAGCTCGATTACAATGAACACTGAAGCTTTCTTT. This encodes CASSSITMNTEAFF.